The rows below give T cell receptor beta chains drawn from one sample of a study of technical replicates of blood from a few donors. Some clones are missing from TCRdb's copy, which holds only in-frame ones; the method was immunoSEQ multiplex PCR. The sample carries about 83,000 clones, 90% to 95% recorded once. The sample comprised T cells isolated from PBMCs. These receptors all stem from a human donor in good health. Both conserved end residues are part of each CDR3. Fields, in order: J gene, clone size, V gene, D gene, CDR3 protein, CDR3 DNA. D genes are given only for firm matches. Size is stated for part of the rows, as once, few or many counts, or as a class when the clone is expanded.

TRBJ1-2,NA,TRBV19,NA,CASMEDSYGYTF,TGTGCCAGTATGGAGGATTCCTATGGCTACACCTTC
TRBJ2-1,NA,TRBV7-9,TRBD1,CASRPRSGGVYNEQFF,TGTGCCAGCAGACCTAGGTCAGGGGGTGTGTACAATGAGCAGTTCTTC
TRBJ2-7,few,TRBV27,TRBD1,CASSSGTGNEQYF,TGTGCCAGCAGTTCCGGGACAGGGAACGAGCAGTACTTC
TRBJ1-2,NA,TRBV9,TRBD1,CASSADLYRGVGYTF,TGTGCCAGCAGCGCCGATCTTTACAGGGGTGTAGGCTACACCTTC
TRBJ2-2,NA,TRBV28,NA,CASSSGTHIGGELFF,TGTGCCAGCAGTTCCGGGACTCACATCGGCGGGGAGCTGTTTTTT
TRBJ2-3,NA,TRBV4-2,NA,CASSQVLARTDTQYF,TGTGCCAGCAGCCAAGTACTAGCTCGCACAGATACGCAGTATTTT
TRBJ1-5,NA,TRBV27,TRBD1,CASRLTGLGNQPQHF,TGTGCCAGCAGGCTGACAGGGCTGGGCAATCAGCCCCAGCATTTT
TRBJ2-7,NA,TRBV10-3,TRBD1,CAIRPGQVITTYEQYF,TGTGCCATCAGACCGGGACAGGTTATTACTACCTACGAGCAGTACTTC
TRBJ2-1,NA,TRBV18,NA,CASSPPVLSYNEQFF,TGTGCCAGCTCACCACCTGTACTTTCCTACAATGAGCAGTTCTTC
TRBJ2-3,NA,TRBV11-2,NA,CASSLGLVSTDTQYF,TGTGCCAGCAGCTTAGGGCTAGTTAGCACAGATACGCAGTATTTT
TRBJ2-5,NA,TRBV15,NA,CATSRVDIAGETQYF,TGTGCCACCAGCAGAGTTGATATTGCGGGAGAGACCCAGTACTTC
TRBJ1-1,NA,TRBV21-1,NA,CASSHLETTGRTEAFF,TGTGCCAGCAGCCACTTAGAGACGACAGGGAGGACTGAAGCTTTCTTT
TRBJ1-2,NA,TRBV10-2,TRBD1,CASSEWDRDPANYGYTF,TGCGCCAGCAGTGAGTGGGACAGGGATCCAGCTAACTATGGCTACACCTTC
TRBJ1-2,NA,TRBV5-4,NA,CASSHKIQGTFYGYTF,TGTGCCAGCAGCCATAAGATACAGGGAACATTCTATGGCTACACCTTC
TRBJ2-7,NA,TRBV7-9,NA,CASSLDSGFYSYEQYF,TGTGCCAGCAGCTTAGATTCAGGCTTCTACTCCTACGAGCAGTACTTC
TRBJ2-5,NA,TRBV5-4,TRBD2,CASSLRALREHQETQYF,TGTGCCAGCAGCTTGAGAGCCCTGCGGGAGCACCAAGAGACCCAGTACTTC
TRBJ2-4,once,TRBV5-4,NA,CASSSPTAKNIQYF,TGTGCCAGCAGCAGCCCAACGGCCAAAAACATTCAGTACTTC
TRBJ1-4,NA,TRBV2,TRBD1,CASSVGTGLNTNEKLFF,TGTGCCAGCAGTGTCGGGACAGGACTGAATACTAATGAAAAACTGTTTTTT
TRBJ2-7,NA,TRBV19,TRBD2,CASSTTPGLAEAFYEQYF,TGTGCCAGTAGCACAACTCCGGGACTAGCGGAAGCCTTTTACGAGCAGTACTTC
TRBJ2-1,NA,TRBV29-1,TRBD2,CSVDLGRALDEQFF,TGCAGCGTTGATCTCGGGAGGGCCTTGGATGAGCAGTTCTTC
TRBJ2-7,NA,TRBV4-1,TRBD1,CASSRGTGVYEQYF,TGCGCCAGCAGCCGAGGGACAGGGGTATACGAGCAGTACTTC
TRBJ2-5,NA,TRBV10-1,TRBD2,CATPGLALKETQYF,TGCGCCACCCCGGGACTAGCGCTAAAAGAGACCCAGTACTTC
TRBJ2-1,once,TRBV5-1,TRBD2,CASSISGSAPEEQFF,TGCGCCAGCAGCATTAGCGGGAGCGCACCAGAGGAGCAGTTCTTC
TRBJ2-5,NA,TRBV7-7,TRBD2,CASSPQSGGSEPYF,TGTGCTAGCAGCCCCCAAAGCGGGGGTTCCGAACCGTACTTC
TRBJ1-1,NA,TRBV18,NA,CASSPRGMRPNTEAFF,TGTGCCAGCTCACCCCGCGGTATGCGGCCGAACACTGAAGCTTTCTTT
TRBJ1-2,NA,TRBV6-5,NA,CASSYSMGGNYGYTF,TGTGCCAGCAGTTACTCTATGGGAGGTAACTATGGCTACACCTTC
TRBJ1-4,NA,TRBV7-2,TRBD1,CASSSGQGRRPNEKLFF,TGTGCCAGCAGCTCCGGACAGGGTCGGCGCCCTAATGAAAAACTGTTTTTT
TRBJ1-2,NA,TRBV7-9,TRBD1,CASSLGGQGDYGYTF,TGTGCCAGCAGCTTAGGGGGACAGGGGGACTATGGCTACACCTTC
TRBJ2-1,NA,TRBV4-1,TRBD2,CASSQLGGRASNEQFF,TGCGCCAGCAGCCAATTGGGGGGGAGGGCCTCAAATGAGCAGTTCTTC
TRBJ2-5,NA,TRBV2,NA,CASRAASGPEETQYF,TGTGCCAGCAGGGCGGCGAGCGGGCCAGAGGAGACCCAGTACTTC
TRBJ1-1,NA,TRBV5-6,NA,CASSFGAHTEAFF,TGTGCCAGCAGCTTTGGGGCTCACACTGAAGCTTTCTTT
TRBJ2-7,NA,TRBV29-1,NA,CSVLGGRGYEQYF,TGCAGCGTCCTCGGGGGACGCGGGTACGAGCAGTACTTC
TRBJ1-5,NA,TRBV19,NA,CASSTKRGRGQPQHF,TGTGCCAGTAGTACCAAGCGGGGAAGGGGACAGCCCCAGCATTTT
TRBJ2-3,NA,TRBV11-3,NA,CASSLREGTDTQYF,TGTGCCAGCAGCTTAAGGGAGGGCACAGATACGCAGTATTTT
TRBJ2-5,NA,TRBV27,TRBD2,CASSPLVATSGGQETQYF,TGTGCCAGCAGTCCCTTGGTGGCGACCAGCGGGGGCCAAGAGACCCAGTACTTC
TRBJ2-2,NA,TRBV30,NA,CAWTATGELFF,TGTGCCTGGACTGCGACCGGGGAGCTGTTTTTT
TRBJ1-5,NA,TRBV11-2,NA,CASSLDSYQPQHF,TGTGCCAGCAGCTTGGACAGTTATCAGCCCCAGCATTTT
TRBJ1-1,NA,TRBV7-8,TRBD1,CASSLASFLDRGTEAFF,TGTGCCAGCAGCTTAGCGAGCTTTTTGGACAGGGGCACTGAAGCTTTCTTT
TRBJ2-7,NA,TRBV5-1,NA,CASSLASGLYEQYF,TGCGCCAGCAGCTTGGCCAGTGGCCTCTACGAGCAGTACTTC
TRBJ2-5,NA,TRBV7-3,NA,CASSLIVGETQYF,TGTGCCAGCAGCTTAATAGTTGGAGAGACCCAGTACTTC
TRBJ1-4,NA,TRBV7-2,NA,CASSLAKTASEKLFF,TGTGCCAGCAGCTTAGCCAAGACAGCGAGTGAAAAACTGTTTTTT